What follows describes a single T cell receptor (beta chain). What it recognizes is unknown. This record comes from a study of T cell responses to AZD1222 COVID-19 vaccine. Study observations and caveats: Clonal diversity was possibly underestimated, and the donors were mostly white British, with more females. Nearly half of unique spike-specific TCRs reportedly avoided B.1.351 and B.1.1.7 mutated regions. A rise in Spike-specific TCR breadth and depth followed two AZD1222 doses.

Sequencing was performed with immunoSEQ multiplex PCR; in TCRdb, only in-frame clones are kept and a portion is missing. The sample shows about 160,000 clones, roughly 88% of them seen only once. The material sequenced was peripheral blood, taken 28 days after the second AZD1222 dose. The source is an adult who received the AZD1222 COVID-19 vaccine.

CDR3 protein: CASSAPGTSIGYTF. For the CDR3, the DNA is TGTGCCAGCAGTGCCCCGGGGACATCTATTGGCTACACCTTC. The J gene is TRBJ1-2, the V gene TRBV6-1, with TRBD1 as a possible D gene (6 bases). V was pared by 4 bases and J by 7 bases, with 16 bases between. Germline CDR1 and CDR2: MNHNS and SASEGT. The CDR3 is 14 amino acids.